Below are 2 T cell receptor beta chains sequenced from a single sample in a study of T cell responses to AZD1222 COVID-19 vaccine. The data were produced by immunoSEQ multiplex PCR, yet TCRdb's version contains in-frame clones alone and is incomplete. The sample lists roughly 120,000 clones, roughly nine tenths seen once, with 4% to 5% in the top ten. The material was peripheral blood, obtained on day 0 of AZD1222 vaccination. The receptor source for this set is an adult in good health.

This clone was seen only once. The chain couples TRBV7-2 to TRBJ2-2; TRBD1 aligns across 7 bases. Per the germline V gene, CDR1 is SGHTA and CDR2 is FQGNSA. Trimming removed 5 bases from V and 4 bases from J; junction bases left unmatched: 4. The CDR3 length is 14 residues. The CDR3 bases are TGTGCCAGCAGCCCGGGACAGCTCACCGGGGAGCTGTTTTTT. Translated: CASSPGQLTGELFF.

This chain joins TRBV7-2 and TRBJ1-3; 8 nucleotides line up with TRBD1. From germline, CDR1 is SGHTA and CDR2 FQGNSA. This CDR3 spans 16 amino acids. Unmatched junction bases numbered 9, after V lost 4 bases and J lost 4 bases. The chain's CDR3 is CASSSQTGVVGNTIYF. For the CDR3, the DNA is TGTGCCAGCAGCTCCCAGACAGGGGTGGTAGGAAACACCATATATTTT. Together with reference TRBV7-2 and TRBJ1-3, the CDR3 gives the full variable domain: GAGVSQSPSNKVTEKGKDVELRCDPISGHTALYWYRQSLGQGLEFLIYFQGNSAPDKSGLPSDRFSAERTGGSVSTLTIQRTQQEDSAVYLCASSSQTGVVGNTIYFGEGSWLTVV.